A selection of T cell receptor beta chains follows, all from one sample in a study of T-cell reconstitution after alpha-beta-depleted transplantation in children. TCRdb called the PCR reads again in MiXCR, with one record for every CDR3 protein. The repertoire holds 490,000 or so distinct CDR3 sequences, with roughly a tenth as singletons. The sample in question was PBMCs, obtained before TCRalphabeta/CD19-depleted stem cell transplant. The receptors originated from a child between 2 and 9 years old with inherited bone marrow failure, due to receive a stem cell transplant. The CDR3 runs from the conserved cysteine through the conserved F or W. A D gene is named only where the DNA matches it firmly. Size values are once, few and many counts, or a class for expanded clones, and some rows have none.

D gene	V gene	J gene	clone size	CDR3 DNA	CDR3 protein
NA	TRBV24-1	TRBJ2-1	many	TGTGCCACCAGTGATTCGGAGTTGGCAATCGGTGAGCAGTTCTTC	CATSDSELAIGEQFF
NA	TRBV29-1	TRBJ2-1	many	TGCAGCGTTGGACTGGAGGCGAATGAGCAGTTCTTC	CSVGLEANEQFF
NA	TRBV28	TRBJ2-2	few	TGTGCCAGCAGCCCTTGGCTAGCAGCCGGGGAGCTGTTTTTT	CASSPWLAAGELFF
NA	TRBV27	TRBJ1-5	many	TGTGCCAGCAGTTTATTACGCGGGGGTCAGCCCCAGCATTTT	CASSLLRGGQPQHF
NA	TRBV19	TRBJ2-1	few	TGTGCCAGTACTGCCCGCGGCGTGCACAATGAGCAGTTCTTC	CASTARGVHNEQFF
TRBD1	TRBV10-3	TRBJ1-4	many	TGTGCCATCAGCTCCGGGACAGGGCGCGAAAAACTGTTTTTT	CAISSGTGREKLFF
NA	TRBV7-9	TRBJ1-2	many	TGTGCCAGCAGCTTAGCCTTCGGCTATGGCTACACCTTC	CASSLAFGYGYTF
NA	TRBV5-1	TRBJ2-7	few	TGCGCCAGCAGCTTGGTTTCGCCTCCCTACGAGCAGTACTTC	CASSLVSPPYEQYF
TRBD2	TRBV28	TRBJ2-7	NA	TGTGCCAGCAGTGCGGCTAGCGGGATCGCCTACGAGCAGTACTTC	CASSAASGIAYEQYF
NA	TRBV19	TRBJ2-1	few	TGTGCCAGTAGTATGAGACTTTACAATGAGCAGTTCTTC	CASSMRLYNEQFF
TRBD2	TRBV7-2	TRBJ2-1	few	TGTGCCAGCAGCCTAAGCGGGAGCGGGTACAATGAGCAGTTCTTC	CASSLSGSGYNEQFF
NA	TRBV6-5	TRBJ2-5	many	TGTGCCAGCAGTTTTGGATCCGAAGAGACCCAGTACTTC	CASSFGSEETQYF
NA	TRBV29-1	TRBJ2-7	many	TGCAGCCCCCTACTAGCTCCAGGGGAGCAGTACTTC	CSPLLAPGEQYF
TRBD1	TRBV5-1	TRBJ2-7	few	TGCGCCAGCAGCCCTCGGACAGGCGTATCCAGCGAGCAGTACTTC	CASSPRTGVSSEQYF
NA	TRBV9	TRBJ1-1	many	TGTGCCAGCAGCCCCTCATCAGCTATGAACACTGAAGCTTTCTTT	CASSPSSAMNTEAFF
TRBD2	TRBV6-5	TRBJ2-3	many	TGTGCCAGCAGCAACGGACTAGCGGGAGATACGCAGTATTTT	CASSNGLAGDTQYF
NA	TRBV4-3	TRBJ2-1	many	TGCGCCAGCAGCCAGTACCTCTTTCACAGCCCCCCGGGCGCGTACAATGAGCAGTTCTTC	CASSQYLFHSPPGAYNEQFF
NA	TRBV5-6	TRBJ2-5	many	TGTGCCAGCAGCCGCGGACTATACAGGCACTTC	CASSRGLYRHF
NA	TRBV5-4	TRBJ2-3	many	TGTGCCAGCAGCTTGGAGGGGTCCGCTACGCAGTATTTT	CASSLEGSATQYF
TRBD1	TRBV27	TRBJ1-1	NA	TGTGCCAGCAGTCCCGGGACAGGGGAAGGGGCTTTCTTT	CASSPGTGEGAFF
NA	TRBV27	TRBJ2-7	many	TGTGCCAGCAGTTCCCTTCGACAGGAGCAGTACTTC	CASSSLRQEQYF
NA	TRBV6-5	TRBJ2-7	few	TGTGCCAGCAGTTACTGGGCAGGGGAGTACGAGCAGTACTTC	CASSYWAGEYEQYF
TRBD2	TRBV7-6	TRBJ2-2	NA	TGTGCCAGCAGCTTAAGGGGAGGGGCGAAAGGCAACACCGGGGAGCTGTTTTTT	CASSLRGGAKGNTGELFF
TRBD2	TRBV5-8	TRBJ2-1	NA	TGTGCCAGCAGCGCCGGACTAGCGGGACACAATGAGCAGTTCTTC	CASSAGLAGHNEQFF
NA	TRBV6-5	TRBJ1-5	few	TGTGCCAGCAGTCACGGGAAGGGGGGCAATCAGCCCCAGCATTTT	CASSHGKGGNQPQHF
NA	TRBV27	TRBJ2-3	many	TGTGCCAGCAGTTTATCGATTTCGGGGGATACGCAGTATTTT	CASSLSISGDTQYF
TRBD2	TRBV29-1	TRBJ2-5	NA	TGCAGCGTTGAAGCGGTTAGCGGGACTTGGGGTGAGACCCAGTACTTC	CSVEAVSGTWGETQYF
TRBD2	TRBV12-3/TRBV12-4	TRBJ2-1	NA	TGTGCCAGCAGGCGGAGCGGGAGTACCAACAATGAGCAGTTCTTC	CASRRSGSTNNEQFF
NA	TRBV6-2/TRBV6-3	TRBJ2-2	NA	TGTGCCAGCATCCACCGGGCTAGCCTCACCGGGGAGCTGTTTTTT	CASIHRASLTGELFF
NA	TRBV4-2	TRBJ2-7	many	TGTGCCAGCAGCCAAGATTATCAGACGGGGATCTACGAGCAGTACTTC	CASSQDYQTGIYEQYF
TRBD2	TRBV13	TRBJ2-4	many	TGTGCCAGCAGCATAGCGGGTATTCAAAACATTCAGTACTTC	CASSIAGIQNIQYF
TRBD1	TRBV24-1	TRBJ1-4	many	TGTGCCACCAGTGACGGACAGGCGGATGAAAAACTGTTTTTT	CATSDGQADEKLFF
NA	TRBV30	TRBJ2-5	many	TGTGCCGCTAGCGCGGAGATTCTACTAGAGACCCAGTACTTC	CAASAEILLETQYF
NA	TRBV20-1	TRBJ2-3	few	TGCAGTGCTAAGACAGATACGCAGTATTTT	CSAKTDTQYF
TRBD2	TRBV20-1	TRBJ2-1	many	TGCAGTGCTAGAGACATCGCGGGAGCTCTCAATGAGCAGTTCTTC	CSARDIAGALNEQFF
TRBD1	TRBV12-3/TRBV12-4	TRBJ2-7	many	TGTGCCAGCAGTTTCTCCCAGGGGGCCTACGAGCAGTACTTC	CASSFSQGAYEQYF
NA	TRBV4-1	TRBJ2-3	many	TGCGCCAGCAGCCAAGTCCCCCGGAGGCCAGATACGCAGTATTTT	CASSQVPRRPDTQYF
TRBD2	TRBV11-1	TRBJ2-7	few	TGTGCCAGCAGCCCCCGACCCTCGACTAGCGGGAGGACTTACGAGCAGTACTTC	CASSPRPSTSGRTYEQYF
TRBD2	TRBV29-1	TRBJ2-1	few	TGCAGCGTTGAGGGTAGCGGGAGACTTCGAACTTTC	CSVEGSGRLRTF
NA	TRBV5-6	TRBJ1-3	many	TGTGCCAGCAGCTTGGAGGGGCGTGGAAACACCATATATTTT	CASSLEGRGNTIYF
TRBD2	TRBV2	TRBJ2-1	many	TGTGCCAGCACTCTGCCGACAAAGGCAGTCCTAGCGGCTTACAATGAGCAGTTCTTC	CASTLPTKAVLAAYNEQFF
NA	TRBV7-8	TRBJ2-3	many	TGTGCCAGCAGGTCCCACCCTAGCACAGATACGCAGTATTTT	CASRSHPSTDTQYF
NA	TRBV12-3/TRBV12-4	TRBJ2-7	many	TGTGCCAGCAGCCCCGGGGCCCTCGAGCAGTACTTC	CASSPGALEQYF
NA	TRBV28	TRBJ2-1	many	TGTGCCAGCAGTTACACATACAATGAGCAGTTCTTC	CASSYTYNEQFF
NA	TRBV20-1	TRBJ2-5	few	TGCAGTGCTACCAGGGCAGGGTTCCAAGAGACCCAGTACTTC	CSATRAGFQETQYF
NA	TRBV20-1	TRBJ2-2	many	TGCAGTGCTAAGGACACACGGGCCGGGGAGCTGTTTTTT	CSAKDTRAGELFF
NA	TRBV7-2	TRBJ2-2	many	TGTGCCAGCAGCTCGTCCCCCGGCGGCACCGGGGAGCTGTTTTTT	CASSSSPGGTGELFF
NA	TRBV29-1	TRBJ1-4	many	TGCAGCGCAGAGACAGCCGGTGAAAAACTGTTTTTT	CSAETAGEKLFF
TRBD2	TRBV27	TRBJ2-1	many	TGTGCCAGCAGTTTCTCAGCGGCTAGCGGGAAAAATGAGCAGTTCTTC	CASSFSAASGKNEQFF
TRBD1	TRBV11-2	TRBJ2-5	many	TGTGCCAGCAGCCCAGACAGGGGTTCGGAGACCCAGTACTTC	CASSPDRGSETQYF
TRBD2	TRBV20-1	TRBJ2-1	many	TGCAGTGCTAGCCTAGCGGGAGCGTTATATGAGCAGTTCTTC	CSASLAGALYEQFF
NA	TRBV7-9	TRBJ2-1	many	TGTGCCAGCATCGTAGCGGTTTCCTACAATGAGCAGTTCTTC	CASIVAVSYNEQFF
NA	TRBV4-3	TRBJ2-5	few	TGCGCCAGCAGCCAAGATCGGCACAGGGGAGCGGGCGAGACCCAGTACTTC	CASSQDRHRGAGETQYF
TRBD1	TRBV2	TRBJ2-1	few	TGTGCCAGCAGGCCGGGACAGGGGATTTACAATGAGCAGTTCTTC	CASRPGQGIYNEQFF
TRBD1	TRBV29-1	TRBJ2-5	many	TGCAGCGTGCGGACAGGGCAGGGGACCCAGTACTTC	CSVRTGQGTQYF
TRBD1	TRBV10-3	TRBJ2-5	many	TGTGCCATCAGTGAGTCGGTGGTCAGGGGGCAGGAGACCCAGTACTTC	CAISESVVRGQETQYF